A single sample is the source of the 25 T cell receptor beta chains below, sequenced in a study of T cells in Graves' hyperthyroidism and ophthalmopathy. Amplified regions were TCR beta CDR3 sequences from RNA transcripts. HTBI primers were the set used in a first-round RT-PCR of the TCR CDR3. TCRdb fed the multiplex PCR reads into MiXCR, producing one record per CDR3 protein. The sample holds approximately 220,000 distinct CDR3 sequences, approximately 16% seen once. The sequenced sample was blood. All receptors come from a man aged 40-49 years with Graves' hyperthyroidism.

The V gene is TRBV7-9, the J gene TRBJ1-2; maybe TRBD1 (5 bases). V lost 6 bases and J 4 bases, leaving 15 bases between the germline ends. CDR1 and CDR2 from the germline V gene are SEHNR and FQNEAQ (reference sequence). This CDR3 is built from 14 residues. For the CDR3, the DNA is TGTGCCAGCAGTCCGGGTCGGGGCGGCTATGGCTACACCTTC. Translation: CASSPGRGGYGYTF. Based on the CDR3 plus reference TRBV7-9 and TRBJ1-2, the full variable domain is DTGVSQNPRHKITKRGQNVTFRCDPISEHNRLYWYRQTLGQGPEFLTYFQNEAQLEKSRLLSDRFSAERPKGSFSTLEIQRTEQGDSAMYLCASSPGRGGYGYTFGSGTRLTVV.

This clonotype was counted many times. The chain combines TRBV20-1 with TRBJ2-7; D is unresolved. The V gene lost 6 bases and the J gene lost 7 bases, with 16 bases spanning the gap. Germline-derived CDR1 and CDR2 are DFQATT and SNEGSKA (reference sequence). This CDR3 has 12 residues. CDR3 coding DNA: TGCAGTGCACCCTTACTTTCCAGGGAGCAGTACTTC. It codes for CSAPLLSREQYF.

The chain has TRBV7-8 and TRBJ2-3; TRBD2 matches 11 bases. J was trimmed by 4 bases and V by 4 bases; bases with no gene match: 13. Germline CDR1 reads SGHVS; CDR2 reads FQNEAQ. This CDR3 contains 18 residues. The CDR3 is CASSSDATSGISPDTQYF. DNA for the CDR3: TGTGCCAGCAGCTCGGACGCGACTAGCGGGATAAGTCCAGATACGCAGTATTTT.

The chain combines TRBV7-2 with TRBJ2-3; 7 positions agree with TRBD2. There are 14 residues in the CDR3. The V segment lost 5 bases and the J segment 6 bases; nucleotides outside the gene matches: 8. The germline gives CDR1 SGHTA, CDR2 FQGNSA. The CDR3 DNA sequence: TGTGCCAGCAGCCGCCAGCGGGGAGCTGATACGCAGTATTTT. Translation: CASSRQRGADTQYF.

CDR3 sequence (DNA): TGTGCCAGCAGCTCCCTGGACAGGGGCTTATGGAACACCATATATTTT. Residues: CASSSLDRGLWNTIYF. The V call is TRBV7-9, the J call TRBJ1-3; TRBD1 agrees at 9 bases. CDR3 length: 16 amino acids. After removal of 4 bases from V and 7 bases from J, the junction contained 11 bases not matched to a gene. Germline V CDR1 and CDR2: SEHNR, FQNEAQ (reference sequence).

This clonotype was counted ten times or more. V is TRBV12-3 or TRBV12-4 and J is TRBJ1-1, with TRBD1 matching over 7 bases. The CDR3 covers 13 residues. V shed 6 bases, J shed 8 bases, and the junction held 9 bases outside the gene matches. DNA of the CDR3: TGTGCCAGCAGACTAGCCGGGACAGCAGAAGCTTTCTTT. It specifies CASRLAGTAEAFF.

This clonotype was seen once. The junction departs from germline at one end; a sequencing error may be responsible. The chain carries TRBV24-1 and TRBJ2-1; 13 bases are shared with TRBD2. The CDR3 is made up of 16 amino acids. In germline, CDR1 is KGHDR, CDR2 SFDVKD. The CDR3 region is CATRETSGGNYNEQFF. In DNA, the CDR3 is TGTGCCACCCGTGAGACTAGCGGGGGGAACTACAATGAGCAGTTCTTC.

The V call is TRBV20-1, the J call TRBJ1-6; D not resolved. This CDR3 is built from 16 residues. CDR1 DFQATT and CDR2 SNEGSKA come from the germline V gene (reference sequence). The V end lost 5 bases, the J end lost 2 bases, and 16 bases lay between the germline ends. The CDR3, as DNA: TGCAGTGCTTTCCGGGCCCGGGAGACCTATAATTCACCCCTCCACTTT. It encodes CSAFRARETYNSPLHF.

This clonotype has a count of ten or more. This chain uses TRBV5-1 with TRBJ2-1, with D perhaps matching TRBD1 (6 bases). V lost 4 bases to trimming and J lost 2 bases, with 10 bases between them. There are 14 residues in the CDR3. Germline assignment: CDR1 SGHRS and CDR2 YFSETQ. CDR3 DNA sequence: TGCGCCAGCAGCGGCTGGACAGCCTACAATGAGCAGTTCTTC. It specifies CASSGWTAYNEQFF.

The chain recombines TRBV5-1 with TRBJ2-5, with TRBD1 as a possible D gene (5 bases). From germline, CDR1 is SGHRS and CDR2 YFSETQ. Trimming pared 4 bases from V and 5 bases from J, leaving 15 bases between. This CDR3 contains 14 residues. This CDR3 is CASSIGQNGETQYF. The CDR3 DNA sequence: TGCGCCAGCAGCATCGGACAAAATGGGGAGACCCAGTACTTC.

Ten or more counts support this clonotype. This chain uses TRBV2 with TRBJ2-1, with TRBD1 as a possible D gene (5 bases). V lost 6 bases and J lost 9, with 15 bases in between. CDR1 is SNHLY, CDR2 FYNNEI, per germline. The CDR3 spans 13 residues. CDR3 sequence reads: CASRDAGWGEQFF. The CDR3, as DNA: TGTGCCAGCAGGGATGCAGGGTGGGGTGAGCAGTTCTTC.

This clonotype was detected many times. V usage is TRBV6-2 or TRBV6-3 and J usage is TRBJ2-7; 8 bases line up with TRBD2. There are 13 residues in the CDR3. The V gene end was trimmed by 7 bases and the J gene end by 3 bases; junction bases not matched to a gene: 5. The germline V gene has CDR1 MNHEY and CDR2 SVGEGT. This chain's CDR3 is CASIGLAVYEQYF. DNA for the CDR3: TGTGCCAGCATTGGACTAGCAGTCTACGAGCAGTACTTC.

This clonotype was seen at least ten times. The V call is TRBV18, the J call TRBJ2-5; D not certain. The CDR3 has 13 residues. Trimming stripped 3 bases from V and 2 bases from J, with 7 bases between. Germline CDR1 reads KGHSH; CDR2 reads LQKENI. The CDR3: CASSPSGQETQYF. The CDR3 coding sequence is TGTGCCAGCTCACCCTCCGGGCAAGAGACCCAGTACTTC.

Many counts were recorded for this clonotype. The V call is TRBV2, the J call TRBJ1-5; 7 bases are a match to TRBD1. The germline gives CDR1 SNHLY, CDR2 FYNNEI. The CDR3 has 14 residues. The J segment lost 2 bases and the V segment lost 6 bases, leaving 4 bases of the junction unmatched. The CDR3 bases are TGTGCCAGCAGCACAGGGGAGGGCAATCAGCCCCAGCATTTT. It specifies CASSTGEGNQPQHF.

Ten or more counts support this clonotype. V is TRBV20-1 and J is TRBJ2-7; D is possibly TRBD1 (5 bases). Deletions cut 6 bases from V and 0 bases from J, with 15 bases between. CDR1 is DFQATT and CDR2 is SNEGSKA in the germline V gene (reference sequence). The CDR3 loop spans 14 amino acids. The CDR3 bases are TGCAGTGCGCCGAAGGGGCTAAGCTCCTACGAGCAGTACTTC. Protein product: CSAPKGLSSYEQYF.

The gene calls are TRBV18 and TRBJ1-2; 11 nucleotides match TRBD1. After removal of 3 bases from V and 6 bases from J, the junction contained 3 bases not matched to a gene. The CDR3 contains 14 residues. Germline CDR1 reads KGHSH; CDR2 reads LQKENI. Here the CDR3 DNA reads TGTGCCAGCTCACCGGACAGGGGGCTAGATGGCTACACCTTC. Translating gives CASSPDRGLDGYTF.

Concerning this clonotype itself: Possible read error: a much larger clone is one base away. J is TRBJ1-5 and V is TRBV20-1; D is possibly TRBD1 (6 bases). Germline V CDR1 and CDR2: DFQATT, SNEGSKA (reference sequence). CDR3 length: 13 amino acids. CDR3 sequence: CSTGGKSNKPQHF. The CDR3 coding sequence is TGCAGCACGGGGGGCAAAAGCAATAAGCCCCAGCATTTT.

This clonotype was recorded many times. The genes are TRBV4-3 and TRBJ2-1, with a possible D match to TRBD2 (6 bases). V gave up 2 bases and J gave up 5 bases, with 10 bases separating them. This CDR3 has 14 residues. Germline V CDR1 and CDR2: LGHNA, YSLEER. The CDR3, as DNA: TGCGCCAGCAGCCAATTGGGAGGTAACAATGAGCAGTTCTTC. This sequence encodes CASSQLGGNNEQFF.

The V call is TRBV28, the J call TRBJ2-7; no firm D call. This CDR3 comprises 15 residues. Trimming took 6 bases from V and 0 from J, leaving 15 bases between them. From germline, CDR1 is MDHEN and CDR2 SYDVKM. The CDR3 region has the DNA TGTGCCAGCAGCCCGCCGGGCGGCCACTCCTACGAGCAGTACTTC. Protein: CASSPPGGHSYEQYF.

In its sample, this clonotype was seen many times. The V gene is TRBV4-2, the J gene TRBJ1-1; 12 bases fit TRBD1. From germline, CDR1 is LGHNA and CDR2 YNFKEQ. The junction had 13 bases not matched to a gene; V was cut back by 5 bases and J by 3 bases. This CDR3 is 18 amino acids long. The CDR3 reads CASSKTGTGGAPDTEAFF. The DNA of the CDR3 is TGTGCCAGCAGCAAGACCGGGACAGGGGGCGCCCCGGACACTGAAGCTTTCTTT.

Many counts were recorded for this clonotype. This chain joins TRBV7-2 and TRBJ2-1; D may be TRBD1 or TRBD2 (6 bases each). Germline V gene data show CDR1 as SGHTA and CDR2 as FQGNSA. V was clipped by 5 bases and J by 15 bases, with 17 bases between them. The CDR3 has 12 amino acids. The CDR3 protein is CASSTPGGVLFF. The CDR3 nucleotides are TGTGCCAGCAGCACCCCCGGGGGCGTTTTGTTCTTC.

This clonotype was recorded many times. This rearrangement joins TRBV27 to TRBJ1-1; D remains ambiguous. The V gene's germline CDR1 is MNHEY and CDR2 SMNVEV (reference sequence). Trimming shortened V by 6 bases and J by 5 bases, and 13 bases separated the two germline ends. This CDR3 is 13 amino acids long. CDR3 nucleotides: TGTGCCAGCAGGAGGGCGCGAGGTACTGAAGCTTTCTTT. Translating it yields CASRRARGTEAFF.

This clonotype has more than one count but fewer than ten. The CDR3 region has the DNA TGTGCCTGGAGCGCCCTCTCCCCGGCCCTGCGAACAGGAAACACCATATATTTT. Translation gives CAWSALSPALRTGNTIYF. The chain uses TRBV30 and TRBJ1-3; D gene unclear. Germline V gives CDR1 GTSNPN, CDR2 SVGIG (reference sequence). V lost 3 bases and J 4 bases, leaving 25 bases between the germline ends. This CDR3 is 18 amino acids long.

The chain has TRBV7-8 and TRBJ2-3, with 9 bases lining up with TRBD2. This CDR3 is 17 amino acids long. V shed 1 base, J shed 5 bases, and the junction held 10 bases outside the gene matches. CDR1 and CDR2 from the germline V gene are SGHVS and FQNEAQ. This chain's CDR3 is CASSLDRRAGGQDTQYF. The CDR3 DNA reads as TGTGCCAGCAGCTTAGATCGTCGGGCGGGGGGGCAAGATACGCAGTATTTT.

This clonotype has just a few counts. The rearrangement uses TRBV4-2 and TRBJ2-2; no definite D call. Trimming removed 3 bases from V and 7 bases from J, with 12 bases in between. The CDR3 runs to 14 residues. Germline lookup yields CDR1 LGHNA and CDR2 YNFKEQ. Written as DNA, the CDR3 is TGTGCCAGCAGCCAGGATTTACAGCTCGGGGAGCTGTTTTTT. Encoded protein: CASSQDLQLGELFF.